A selection of T cell receptor beta chains follows, all from one sample in a study of blood T cell repertoires in COVID-19. The data were produced by immunoSEQ multiplex PCR, yet TCRdb's version contains in-frame clones alone and is incomplete. Altogether around 180,000 clones are present, 85% to 90% being singletons, with the ten largest covering 3.5% to 4.5%. Sequenced: peripheral blood. These receptor sequences come from a human donor in a cohort sampled during active COVID-19. Both conserved end residues are part of each CDR3. D genes are given only for firm matches. The size of a clone is reported for some rows only, either as once, few or many, or as a class for expanded clones.

clone size,D gene,J gene,V gene,CDR3 protein,CDR3 DNA
NA,TRBD2,TRBJ2-7,TRBV12-3/TRBV12-4,CASRTGGSEQYF,TGTGCCAGCAGAACGGGGGGTAGCGAGCAGTACTTC
NA,TRBD1,TRBJ1-1,TRBV27,CASSLSGQDEAFF,TGTGCCAGCAGTTTATCGGGACAGGATGAAGCTTTCTTT
NA,NA,TRBJ2-7,TRBV18,CASSPGQSLAPEQYF,TGTGCCAGCTCACCCGGACAGAGTCTGGCACCCGAGCAGTACTTC
NA,NA,TRBJ1-6,TRBV4-1,CGWIKTPSNSPLHF,TGCGGATGGATAAAGACTCCGTCCAATTCACCCCTCCACTTT
NA,TRBD2,TRBJ2-2,TRBV14,CASSHRRLADTGELFF,TGTGCCAGCAGCCACCGACGACTAGCGGACACCGGGGAGCTGTTTTTT
NA,TRBD1,TRBJ1-6,TRBV2,CASRRDRASYNSPLHF,TGTGCCAGCAGAAGGGACAGGGCCTCCTATAATTCACCCCTCCACTTT
NA,NA,TRBJ1-2,TRBV20-1,CSARARSGYTF,TGCAGTGCTAGAGCGCGGAGCGGCTACACCTTC
few,NA,TRBJ2-7,TRBV2,CAIAGVSSYEQYF,TGTGCCATTGCAGGGGTCAGCTCCTACGAGCAGTACTTC
NA,NA,TRBJ2-7,TRBV6-5,CASSLGVYYEQYF,TGTGCCAGCAGTTTAGGGGTGTACTACGAGCAGTACTTC
NA,NA,TRBJ1-4,TRBV7-9,CASSPQASTGLEKLFF,TGTGCCAGCAGCCCACAAGCGTCGACAGGTCTTGAAAAACTGTTTTTT
few,NA,TRBJ1-2,TRBV7-8,CASSLGRTYGYTF,TGTGCCAGCAGCTTAGGCAGAACCTATGGCTACACCTTC
NA,NA,TRBJ2-7,TRBV27,CASRLPQGFGEQYF,TGTGCCAGCAGGCTCCCCCAGGGATTTGGCGAGCAGTACTTC
NA,NA,TRBJ1-5,TRBV24-1,CATSGGPNQPQHF,TGTGCCACCAGTGGAGGGCCCAATCAGCCCCAGCATTTT
NA,TRBD1,TRBJ1-2,TRBV7-2,CASSLVHRGGGYTF,TGTGCCAGCAGCTTAGTACACAGGGGGGGCGGCTACACCTTC
NA,TRBD2,TRBJ2-3,TRBV4-1,CASSQYSGLGSPQYF,TGCGCCAGCAGCCAGTACTCGGGACTAGGGAGCCCGCAGTATTTT
NA,TRBD2,TRBJ2-3,TRBV6-2/TRBV6-3,CASSYSISGSPDTQYF,TGTGCCAGCAGTTACTCTATTAGCGGGAGTCCAGATACGCAGTATTTT
NA,NA,TRBJ1-3,TRBV12-3/TRBV12-4,CASSPQGWDTIYF,TGTGCCAGCAGTCCGCAGGGATGGGACACCATATATTTT
NA,TRBD1,TRBJ1-5,TRBV30,CAWGQDNQPQHF,TGTGCCTGGGGACAGGATAATCAGCCCCAGCATTTT
NA,NA,TRBJ1-2,TRBV6-5,CASSYEGQTYGYTF,TGTGCCAGCAGTTATGAGGGACAAACATATGGCTACACCTTC
NA,NA,TRBJ2-2,TRBV11-2,CASTPVPQREGTGELFF,TGTGCCAGCACCCCCGTCCCCCAGCGCGAGGGCACCGGGGAGCTGTTTTTT
NA,TRBD1,TRBJ1-2,TRBV30,CAWSGSPLDRVDYGYTF,TGTGCCTGGAGTGGCTCCCCCCTCGACAGGGTAGACTATGGCTACACCTTC
NA,NA,TRBJ2-7,TRBV6-2/TRBV6-3,CASSYPRGYEQYF,TGTGCCAGCAGTTACCCCCGGGGCTACGAGCAGTACTTC
few,TRBD1,TRBJ1-6,TRBV19,CASSTSTGAGNSPLHF,TGTGCCAGTAGTACCTCTACAGGGGCTGGTAATTCACCCCTCCACTTT
NA,NA,TRBJ2-3,TRBV11-2,CASSSGGTATGQYF,TGTGCCAGCAGCTCAGGAGGAACGGCAACGGGGCAGTATTTT
NA,NA,TRBJ2-1,TRBV5-5,CASCLTPRPNEQFF,TGTGCCAGCTGCCTGACCCCGAGGCCCAATGAGCAGTTCTTC
NA,NA,TRBJ1-1,TRBV6-2/TRBV6-3,CASGHGTEAFF,TGTGCCAGCGGCCACGGGACTGAAGCTTTCTTT
NA,NA,TRBJ2-5,TRBV9,CASSVAGYPQETQYF,TGTGCCAGCAGCGTAGCCGGTTACCCACAAGAGACCCAGTACTTC
NA,TRBD2,TRBJ2-7,TRBV7-8,CASSFYLVSGSSYEQYF,TGTGCCAGCAGCTTCTATTTGGTTAGCGGGAGCTCCTACGAGCAGTACTTC
NA,NA,TRBJ1-1,TRBV6-2/TRBV6-3,CASSYSRNTEAFF,TGTGCCAGCAGTTACTCGCGGAACACTGAAGCTTTCTTT
NA,NA,TRBJ2-7,TRBV6-2/TRBV6-3,CASSYYNEQYF,TGTGCCAGCAGTTACTACAACGAGCAGTACTTC
NA,TRBD2,TRBJ2-7,TRBV7-6,CASSLEPPSGRSSEQYF,TGTGCCAGCAGCTTAGAACCTCCTAGCGGGAGGTCCTCCGAGCAGTACTTC
once,TRBD2,TRBJ2-7,TRBV12-3/TRBV12-4,CASSSREGAEQYF,TGTGCCAGCAGTTCCCGGGAGGGTGCAGAGCAGTACTTC
NA,TRBD1,TRBJ2-1,TRBV5-1,CASSPDRGYGSYNEQFF,TGCGCCAGCAGCCCGGACAGGGGGTACGGTTCCTACAATGAGCAGTTCTTC
NA,TRBD1,TRBJ2-1,TRBV2,CASSVETGGLSHEQFF,TGTGCCAGCAGTGTGGAGACAGGGGGTTTGAGCCATGAGCAGTTCTTC
NA,TRBD1,TRBJ2-7,TRBV29-1,CSARTGTYEQYF,TGCAGCGCAAGGACAGGCACCTACGAGCAGTACTTC
NA,TRBD2,TRBJ2-1,TRBV2,CASRGRTSGNNEQFF,TGTGCCAGCAGAGGGAGGACTAGCGGCAACAATGAGCAGTTCTTC
NA,NA,TRBJ2-1,TRBV6-4,CASSDQGLSSYNEQFF,TGTGCCAGCAGTGACCAGGGCCTCAGCTCCTACAATGAGCAGTTCTTC
NA,NA,TRBJ1-4,TRBV6-5,CASSYSDRNEKLFF,TGTGCCAGCAGTTACTCGGACAGAAATGAAAAACTGTTTTTT
NA,TRBD1,TRBJ2-2,TRBV4-1,CASSQPRGTGTGELFF,TGCGCCAGCAGCCAGCCTAGAGGGACAGGGACCGGGGAGCTGTTTTTT
NA,TRBD1,TRBJ1-4,TRBV7-2,CASSLGTGFEKLFF,TGTGCCAGCAGCTTGGGGACAGGGTTCGAAAAACTGTTTTTT
NA,NA,TRBJ2-1,TRBV19,CASTLGATYNEQFF,TGTGCCAGTACCCTGGGGGCAACATACAATGAGCAGTTCTTC
NA,TRBD2,TRBJ2-7,TRBV11-2,CASSSLTSGPSSYEQYF,TGTGCCAGCAGCTCCTTGACTAGCGGGCCAAGCTCCTACGAGCAGTACTTC
NA,NA,TRBJ2-1,TRBV10-1,CASSESRLGSYNEQFF,TGCGCCAGCAGTGAGTCTAGGCTAGGCTCCTACAATGAGCAGTTCTTC
NA,NA,TRBJ1-1,TRBV25-1,CASREANTEAFF,TGTGCCAGCAGGGAGGCTAACACTGAAGCTTTCTTT
NA,NA,TRBJ2-1,TRBV7-8,CASSLGRLVGNEQFF,TGTGCCAGCAGCTTAGGCAGACTAGTTGGTAATGAGCAGTTCTTC
NA,TRBD1,TRBJ1-2,TRBV6-5,CASRRDRGSYGYTF,TGTGCCAGCAGGAGGGACAGGGGATCCTATGGCTACACCTTC
NA,NA,TRBJ1-1,TRBV10-3,CAISVSGGGGTEAFF,TGTGCCATCAGTGTGAGCGGTGGTGGGGGGACTGAAGCTTTCTTT
NA,TRBD2,TRBJ2-1,TRBV19,CASSINDFEGGISYNEQFF,TGTGCCAGTAGTATAAATGACTTTGAGGGAGGGATCTCCTACAATGAGCAGTTCTTC
NA,TRBD1,TRBJ2-2,TRBV7-2,CASSINRGPNTGELFF,TGTGCCAGCAGCATAAACAGGGGCCCTAACACCGGGGAGCTGTTTTTT
NA,TRBD1,TRBJ2-2,TRBV3-1/TRBV3-2,CASSRSGQGTGELFF,TGTGCCAGCAGCAGATCGGGACAGGGTACCGGGGAGCTGTTTTTT